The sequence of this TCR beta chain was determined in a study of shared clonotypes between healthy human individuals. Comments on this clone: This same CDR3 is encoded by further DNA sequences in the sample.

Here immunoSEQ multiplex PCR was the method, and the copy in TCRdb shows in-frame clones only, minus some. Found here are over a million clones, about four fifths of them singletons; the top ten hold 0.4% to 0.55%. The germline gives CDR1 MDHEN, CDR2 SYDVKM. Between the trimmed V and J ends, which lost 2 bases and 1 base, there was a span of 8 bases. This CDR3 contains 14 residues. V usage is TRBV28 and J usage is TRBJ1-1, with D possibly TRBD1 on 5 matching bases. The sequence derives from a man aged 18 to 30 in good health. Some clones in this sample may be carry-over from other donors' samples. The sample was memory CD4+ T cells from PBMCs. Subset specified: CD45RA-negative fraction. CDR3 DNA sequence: TGTGCCAGCAGTTTACTAGGGACGAACACTGAAGCTTTCTTT. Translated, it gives CASSLLGTNTEAFF. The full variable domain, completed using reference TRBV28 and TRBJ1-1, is DVKVTQSSRYLVKRTGEKVFLECVQDMDHENMFWYRQDPGLGLRLIYFSYDVKMKEKGDIPEGYSVSREKKERFSLILESASTNQTSMYLCASSLLGTNTEAFFGQGTRLTVV.